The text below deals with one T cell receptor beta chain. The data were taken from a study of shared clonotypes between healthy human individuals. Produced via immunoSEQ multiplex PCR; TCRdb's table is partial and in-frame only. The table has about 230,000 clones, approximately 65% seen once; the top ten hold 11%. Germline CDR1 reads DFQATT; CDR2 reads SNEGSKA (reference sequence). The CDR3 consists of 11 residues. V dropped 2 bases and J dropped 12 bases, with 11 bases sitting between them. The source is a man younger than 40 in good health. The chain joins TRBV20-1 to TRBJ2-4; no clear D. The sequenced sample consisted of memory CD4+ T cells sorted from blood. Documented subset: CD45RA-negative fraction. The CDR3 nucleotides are TGCAGTGCTAGAAGCCCATCAGCTCAGTACTTC. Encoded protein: CSARSPSAQYF.